These 32 T cell receptor beta chains were all obtained from the same sample, sequenced in a study of human T cells and chemical hapten exposure. TCRdb passed the RACE reads through MiXCR, listing each CDR3 protein once. The sample has hundreds of thousands of distinct CDR3 sequences; nearly 6.5% are singletons. Time point described: patch test 2, 6 weeks after DPC sensitization. Treatment described: therapeutic diphenylcyclopropenone sensitization with weekly scalp DPC. Here the sequenced sample was whole blood, taken in connection with sensitization to the hapten diphenylcyclopropenone (DPC). These receptors all stem from a woman under 30 with alopecia areata. Some clones in this sample may be carry-over from other donors' samples.

This clonotype has a count of ten or more. The CDR3 here is CASSQAYGQLYGYTF. The CDR3 DNA is TGCGCCAGCAGCCAAGCTTACGGACAGCTCTATGGCTACACCTTC. This chain joins TRBV4-1 and TRBJ1-2, with D perhaps matching TRBD1 (6 bases). CDR1 and CDR2 (germline): MGHRA, YSYEKL. Trimming took 1 base from V and 4 from J, leaving 13 bases between them. There are 15 residues in the CDR3.

This chain uses TRBV29-1 with TRBJ2-7; D perhaps matches TRBD2 (5 bases). Germline CDR1 reads SQVTM; CDR2 reads ANQGSEA. The V gene lost 4 bases and the J gene lost 6 bases, with 10 bases spanning the gap. The CDR3 covers 11 residues. The CDR3 region is CSVGAGGEQYF. The DNA for the CDR3 is TGCAGCGTTGGGGCAGGAGGCGAGCAGTACTTC.

The chain is built from TRBV6-5 and TRBJ2-7, with a weak D call TRBD1 (6 bases). V was cut by 6 bases and J by 2 bases, with 14 bases left in between. The germline CDR1 and CDR2 sequences are MNHEY and SVGAGI. This CDR3 is 14 amino acids long. In nucleotides, the CDR3 is TGTGCCAGCAGCCCTCCGGACAGCCCCTACGAGCAGTACTTC. Encoded protein: CASSPPDSPYEQYF.

This clonotype was counted at least ten times. The DNA of the CDR3 is TGCAGTGCTAGGAGTGGGACAGATGCCCAAGAGACCCAGTACTTC. As protein: CSARSGTDAQETQYF. V usage is TRBV20-1 and J usage is TRBJ2-5, with 7 bases lining up with TRBD1. J was trimmed by 1 base and V by 3 bases; bases with no gene match: 8. Germline CDR1 DFQATT, CDR2 SNEGSKA (reference sequence). The CDR3 is made up of 15 amino acids.

This clonotype was detected a few times. In this CDR3 the conserved last residue, phenylalanine or tryptophan, is missing, so a read error is likely. The DNA is omitted, as the CDR3 cannot be located on it reliably, and the CDR3 follows TCRdb's listing. This chain links TRBV27 with TRBJ2-7; the table's TRBD1 call for D was not verified on the DNA. Termini included, the CDR3 measures 9 amino acids. Germline-derived CDR1 and CDR2 are MNHEY and SMNVEV (reference sequence). The CDR3 protein is CASTPGNTS.

There are many counts of this clonotype. The chain combines TRBV12-3 or TRBV12-4 with TRBJ1-5, with a possible D match to TRBD1 (6 bases). The V and J ends lost 5 bases and 6 bases respectively, with 8 bases between them. The CDR3 extends over 12 amino acids. For the CDR3, the DNA is TGTGCCAGCAGTCCAGGGGTTCAGCCCCAGCATTTT. This gives the protein CASSPGVQPQHF.

This clonotype was seen more than once but under ten times. The genes are TRBV25-1 and TRBJ2-7, with TRBD1 matching over 8 bases. Per germline, CDR1 MGHDK and CDR2 SYGVNS. The CDR3 has 15 amino acids. V gave up 4 bases and J gave up 2 bases; unmatched junction bases: 7. CDR3 DNA sequence: TGTGCCAGCAGTGGTTGGACAGGGCGGACCTACGAGCAGTACTTC. Protein product: CASSGWTGRTYEQYF.

The chain has TRBV7-9 and TRBJ2-3, with D possibly being TRBD1 or TRBD2 (5 bases each). This CDR3 spans 15 amino acids. V gave up 6 bases and J gave up 6 bases, with 19 bases separating them. The germline gives CDR1 SEHNR, CDR2 FQNEAQ (reference sequence). The CDR3 DNA follows: TGTGCCAGCAGTGAACAAACCGGGACCCCCGATACGCAGTATTTT. The encoded protein is CASSEQTGTPDTQYF.

This clonotype was seen a few times. The gene calls are TRBV20-1 and TRBJ2-4; 8 bases agree with TRBD1. CDR3 size: 14 residues. Germline V gene lookup returns CDR1 DFQATT and CDR2 SNEGSKA (reference sequence). J lost 5 bases, V lost 6 bases, and 9 bases had no gene match. The CDR3 loop reads CSADGQGRENIQYF. The CDR3 DNA follows: TGCAGTGCCGACGGACAGGGACGGGAAAACATTCAGTACTTC.

This rearrangement joins TRBV14 to TRBJ2-7; D is perhaps TRBD1 (6 bases). CDR3 length: 13 residues. From germline, CDR1 is SGHDN and CDR2 FVKESK. V lost 2 bases and J lost 5, with 10 bases in between. The CDR3: CASSQLQGNEQYF. DNA of the CDR3: TGTGCCAGCAGCCAACTCCAGGGGAACGAGCAGTACTTC.

V and J are TRBV6-5 and TRBJ2-4; TRBD1 matches 8 bases. This CDR3 is 14 amino acids long. From germline, CDR1 is MNHEY and CDR2 SVGAGI. J was trimmed by 5 bases and V by 5 bases; bases with no gene match: 5. The DNA for the CDR3 is TGTGCCAGCAGTGGGGACAGGCGGCAAAACATTCAGTACTTC. As protein: CASSGDRRQNIQYF.

The chain links TRBV12-5 to TRBJ2-4; tentatively, D is TRBD1 (5 bases). This CDR3 comprises 15 residues. Trimming shortened V by 4 bases and J by 0 bases, and 10 bases separated the two germline ends. Germline V gene lookup returns CDR1 LGHNT and CDR2 FRNRAP. The CDR3 DNA reads TGTGCTAGTGGTTCAGGACATCTAGCCAAAAACATTCAGTACTTC. Amino acid sequence: CASGSGHLAKNIQYF. The entire variable domain, with the rest obtained from reference TRBV12-5 and TRBJ2-4, is as follows: DARVTQTPRHKVTEMGQEVTMRCQPILGHNTVFWYRQTMMQGLELLAYFRNRAPLDDSGMPKDRFSAEMPDATLATLKIQPSEPRDSAVYFCASGSGHLAKNIQYFGAGTRLSVL.

Many counts were recorded for this clonotype. This sequence joins TRBV10-3 and TRBJ1-1; the D gene is possibly TRBD1 (5 bases). The CDR3 extends over 16 amino acids. CDR1 ENHRY and CDR2 SYGVKD come from the germline V gene. Trimming removed 3 bases at V and 1 base at J, with 15 bases between. The CDR3 loop is CAISDRGNRTNTEAFF. The CDR3 DNA reads as TGTGCCATCAGTGATAGGGGAAACAGGACGAACACTGAAGCTTTCTTT.

This clonotype was detected many times. This chain links TRBV12-3 or TRBV12-4 with TRBJ2-5, with TRBD2 identical over 10 bases. The CDR3 contains 15 residues. Losses at the gene ends were 3 bases for V and 5 bases for J; bases not matched to a gene: 6. CDR3 protein: CASSFGPSGGETQYF. In nucleotides, the CDR3 is TGTGCCAGCAGTTTTGGGCCTAGCGGGGGTGAGACCCAGTACTTC.

The V call is TRBV6-2 or TRBV6-3, the J call TRBJ2-5; TRBD1 might be the D (6 bases). V gave up 7 bases and J gave up 1 base, with 13 bases separating them. Germline V lookup: CDR1 MNHEY, CDR2 SVGEGT. The CDR3 has 14 amino acids. For the CDR3, the DNA is TGTGCCAGCACCCAGGACAGTTCCCAAGAGACCCAGTACTTC. This sequence encodes CASTQDSSQETQYF.

This clonotype has ten or more counts. V usage is TRBV28 and J usage is TRBJ2-7; TRBD2 aligns across 7 bases. The CDR3 totals 13 residues. From germline, CDR1 is MDHEN and CDR2 SYDVKM. The V segment lost 6 bases and the J segment 0 bases; nucleotides outside the gene matches: 2. CDR3 in DNA: TGTGCCAGCAGCCCGGGAGGCTCCTACGAGCAGTACTTC. Protein sequence: CASSPGGSYEQYF.

The J gene is TRBJ2-4, the V gene TRBV5-6; 8 bases are shared with TRBD1. The V gene's germline CDR1 is SGHDT and CDR2 YYEEEE. The CDR3 covers 14 residues. V trimming: 4 bases; J trimming: 6 bases; junction bases outside the gene matches: 6. As DNA, the CDR3 is TGTGCCAGCAGCCCATGGGACAGGATAAACATTCAGTACTTC. It codes for CASSPWDRINIQYF.

A few counts support this clonotype. The V call is TRBV29-1, the J call TRBJ2-2, with a weak D call TRBD1 (6 bases). Trimming removed 4 bases from V and 0 bases from J, with 9 bases in between. Germline lookup yields CDR1 SQVTM and CDR2 ANQGSEA. The CDR3 runs to 14 residues. The CDR3 protein is CSVGWGPNTGELFF. As DNA, the CDR3 is TGCAGCGTTGGATGGGGGCCGAACACCGGGGAGCTGTTTTTT.

This clonotype was picked up a small number of times. The rearrangement uses TRBV6-2 or TRBV6-3 and TRBJ1-2; no clear D gene. The CDR3 spans 16 residues. Deletions cut 6 bases from V and 2 bases from J, with 19 bases between. Germline CDR1 reads MNHEY; CDR2 reads SVGEGT. The CDR3 loop is CASSLLPGRTNYGYTF. The CDR3 DNA reads as TGTGCCAGCAGCCTCCTCCCCGGGAGAACCAACTATGGCTACACCTTC.

This clonotype showed up many times. This chain uses TRBV20-1 with TRBJ1-5; TRBD1 is a possible D gene (6 bases). V lost 3 bases to trimming and J lost 0 bases, with 12 bases between them. This CDR3 spans 15 amino acids. Germline V lookup: CDR1 DFQATT, CDR2 SNEGSKA (reference sequence). CDR3 sequence: CSASPQGNSNQPQHF. DNA for the CDR3: TGCAGTGCTAGTCCACAGGGAAATAGCAATCAGCCCCAGCATTTT.

This clonotype showed up many times. The rearrangement joins TRBV20-1 to TRBJ2-7; tentatively, D is TRBD1 (5 bases). Germline V gene sequence: CDR1 DFQATT, CDR2 SNEGSKA (reference sequence). The CDR3 runs 14 residues. The V end lost 3 bases, the J end lost 0 bases, and 12 bases lay between the germline ends. CDR3 in DNA: TGCAGTGCTAGGGTAGGGGCATACTCCTACGAGCAGTACTTC. Translated, it gives CSARVGAYSYEQYF.

This clonotype was counted at least ten times. The rearrangement joins TRBV4-2 to TRBJ1-1; tentatively, D is TRBD1 (5 bases). Germline V gives CDR1 LGHNA, CDR2 YNFKEQ. V was cut by 0 bases and J by 5 bases, with 16 bases left in between. The CDR3 is 16 amino acids. The CDR3 reads CASSQDGLGALTEAFF. The CDR3 nucleotides read TGTGCCAGCAGCCAAGATGGTCTAGGGGCGCTTACTGAAGCTTTCTTT.

This clonotype turned up a few times. The chain has TRBV14 and TRBJ1-1; D is unclear. CDR3 length equals 15 residues. Trimming cost V 10 bases and J 5 bases, with 23 bases left between them. Germline CDR1 reads SGHDN; CDR2 reads FVKESK. The CDR3 DNA reads TGTGCCACCCAGCCCGCTGCAACACGGACTACTGAAGCTTTCTTT. Encoded protein: CATQPAATRTTEAFF.

V usage is TRBV7-2 and J usage is TRBJ2-4, with 7 bases aligning to TRBD1. V trimming: 5 bases; J trimming: 1 base; junction bases outside the gene matches: 5. The germline V gene has CDR1 SGHTA and CDR2 FQGNSA. The CDR3 is 15 amino acids. DNA of the CDR3: TGTGCCAGCAGCCTTAAACAGGGGGCCAAAAACATTCAGTACTTC. The encoded protein is CASSLKQGAKNIQYF.

At least ten counts were recorded for this clonotype. The chain uses TRBV5-1 and TRBJ1-5; no firm D call. CDR3 length: 14 residues. Trimming removed 0 bases at V and 6 bases at J, with 10 bases between. Per the germline V gene, CDR1 is SGHRS and CDR2 is YFSETQ. The CDR3 DNA reads as TGCGCCAGCAGCTTGGAAGGGTCCCCTCAGCCCCAGCATTTT. It codes for CASSLEGSPQPQHF.

This clonotype was counted at least ten times. This chain joins TRBV7-6 and TRBJ1-4; 9 bases align to TRBD1. CDR1 and CDR2 (germline): SGHVS, FNYEAQ. The V and J ends lost 5 bases and 7 bases, in that order; junction bases with no gene match: 8. The CDR3 contains 15 residues. The CDR3 is CASSPETGGSEKLFF. In nucleotides, the CDR3 is TGTGCCAGCAGCCCGGAGACAGGGGGAAGTGAAAAACTGTTTTTT.

This clonotype was detected ten times or more. The rearrangement links TRBV20-1 to TRBJ1-5; 9 bases agree with TRBD1. Losses at the gene ends were 0 bases for V and 11 bases for J; bases not matched to a gene: 8. The CDR3 is 14 residues long. Per germline, CDR1 DFQATT and CDR2 SNEGSKA (reference sequence). The DNA of the CDR3 is TGCAGTGCTAGAGATCCGGGACAGGGTGCAGCCCAGCATTTT. This sequence encodes CSARDPGQGAAQHF.

V gene TRBV20-1 combines with J gene TRBJ2-6, with TRBD1 identical over 9 bases. Losses at the gene ends were 5 bases for V and 1 base for J; bases not matched to a gene: 6. The germline gives CDR1 DFQATT, CDR2 SNEGSKA (reference sequence). CDR3 length: 16 amino acids. The CDR3 sequence is CSASPGQGSGANVLTF. The CDR3 nucleotides are TGCAGTGCTTCTCCGGGACAGGGATCTGGGGCCAACGTCCTGACTTTC.

This clonotype was seen many times. The chain carries TRBV12-3 or TRBV12-4 and TRBJ2-5; D is undetermined. V was trimmed by 4 bases and J by 7 bases, leaving 19 bases between them. The CDR3 spans 15 residues. The CDR3 DNA reads TGTGCCAGCAGTTCCCCAATCACCAGCCATGCGACCCAGTACTTC. This encodes CASSSPITSHATQYF.

Only a few counts were recorded for this clonotype. CDR3: CASSATANSNSPLHF. CDR3 sequence (DNA): TGTGCCAGCAGTGCTACAGCGAATTCTAATTCACCCCTCCACTTT. The gene calls are TRBV25-1 and TRBJ1-6; D unresolved. Germline V gene lookup returns CDR1 MGHDK and CDR2 SYGVNS. This CDR3 has 15 residues. Deletions cut 4 bases from V and 6 bases from J, with 13 bases between.

V gene TRBV7-2 combines with J gene TRBJ2-3; 7 bases are a match to TRBD1. Germline V gene sequence: CDR1 SGHTA, CDR2 FQGNSA. Trimming removed 5 bases from V and 2 bases from J; junction bases left unmatched: 7. CDR3 length: 15 residues. CDR3 sequence (DNA): TGTGCCAGCAGCGGAAGGGACAGAACCACAGATACGCAGTATTTT. The encoded protein is CASSGRDRTTDTQYF.

This clonotype came up a few times. The chain joins TRBV7-9 to TRBJ2-7, with 10 bases matching TRBD1. The CDR3 length is 15 residues. CDR1 and CDR2 (germline): SEHNR, FQNEAQ (reference sequence). With 5 bases clipped from V and 3 bases from J, the junction kept 7 bases outside the gene matches. CDR3 bases: TGTGCCAGCAGCCCTGGGACAGGGGTTGGCTACGAGCAGTACTTC. This codes for CASSPGTGVGYEQYF.